These 25 T cell receptor beta chains share one sample of origin, sequenced in a study of T cell responses to AZD1222 COVID-19 vaccine. TCRdb keeps only in-frame clones here, not all; method: immunoSEQ multiplex PCR. The table records under 200,000 clones, approximately 92% of them present only once. Sequenced here: peripheral blood, sampled on day 0 of AZD1222 vaccination. All receptors derive from an adult in good health.

The chain is built from TRBV28 and TRBJ2-3; unclear D gene. The germline gives CDR1 MDHEN, CDR2 SYDVKM. Deletions cut 6 bases from V and 0 bases from J, with 7 bases between. The CDR3 totals 13 residues. CDR3 residues: CASRVGSTDTQYF. CDR3 in DNA: TGTGCCAGCAGAGTCGGAAGCACAGATACGCAGTATTTT.

This clone was found once. The V and J genes are TRBV4-1 and TRBJ1-5, with D possibly TRBD1 on 6 matching bases. Per germline, CDR1 MGHRA and CDR2 YSYEKL. The CDR3 extends over 15 amino acids. V shed 1 base and J shed 4 bases, with 11 bases lying between them. The CDR3: CASSQVTGKNQPQHF. The CDR3 nucleotides are TGCGCCAGCAGCCAAGTAACAGGGAAGAATCAGCCCCAGCATTTT.

The chain carries TRBV14 and TRBJ1-1; D call uncertain. There are 17 residues in the CDR3. Per germline, CDR1 SGHDN and CDR2 FVKESK. V lost 1 base and J 1 base, leaving 16 bases between the germline ends. The CDR3 DNA is TGTGCCAGCAGCCAAGCTCGTTTACGGGTTCGGAACACTGAAGCTTTCTTT. Its translation is CASSQARLRVRNTEAFF. Full variable domain (missing parts from reference TRBV14 and TRBJ1-1): EAGVTQFPSHSVIEKGQTVTLRCDPISGHDNLYWYRRVMGKEIKFLLHFVKESKQDESGMPNNRFLAERTGGTYSTLKVQPAELEDSGVYFCASSQARLRVRNTEAFFGQGTRLTVV.

V and J are TRBV5-6 and TRBJ1-2; possibly TRBD1 for D (6 bases). The CDR3 is made up of 15 amino acids. The V end lost 5 bases, the J end lost 3 bases, and 17 bases lay between the germline ends. Germline V lookup: CDR1 SGHDT, CDR2 YYEEEE. CDR3 in DNA: TGTGCCAGCAGGGGAACAGGGTACCCCGACTATGGCTACACCTTC. Translated: CASRGTGYPDYGYTF.

The V call is TRBV10-3, the J call TRBJ1-2; D not resolved. From germline, CDR1 is ENHRY and CDR2 SYGVKD. The CDR3 totals 16 residues. Deletions cut 4 bases from V and 5 bases from J, with 20 bases between. The CDR3 nucleotides are TGTGCCATCAGTGGGCTCTCCTTGGTGGGAGGGTATGGCTACACCTTC. Translating gives CAISGLSLVGGYGYTF.

The chain carries TRBV28 and TRBJ1-1; TRBD1 matches at 7 bases. The CDR3 covers 14 residues. V gave up 7 bases and J gave up 5 bases; unmatched junction bases: 10. Germline lookup yields CDR1 MDHEN and CDR2 SYDVKM. CDR3 in amino acids: CASKIDRAGTEAFF. The CDR3 DNA is TGTGCCAGCAAAATCGACAGGGCAGGGACTGAAGCTTTCTTT.

The chain employs TRBV19 and TRBJ2-7; D may be TRBD1 (5 bases). V lost 5 bases and J 2 bases, leaving 13 bases between the germline ends. This CDR3 is 14 amino acids long. Germline CDR1 reads LNHDA; CDR2 reads SQIVND (reference sequence). The CDR3 DNA reads as TGTGCCAGTAGTCTAGGGGTAAGACCCTACGAGCAGTACTTC. Translated, it gives CASSLGVRPYEQYF.

The J gene is TRBJ1-2, the V gene TRBV18; 8 bases map to TRBD1. J was trimmed by 3 bases and V by 8 bases; bases with no gene match: 8. The CDR3 length is 14 residues. CDR1 is KGHSH, CDR2 LQKENI, per germline. CDR3 nucleotide sequence: TGTGCCAGCACGCTGGACAGGGCTCACTATGGCTACACCTTC. Encoded protein: CASTLDRAHYGYTF.

The CDR3 protein is CASSVWARGDLYNEQFF. The CDR3 nucleotides are TGTGCCAGCAGTGTCTGGGCCCGTGGAGACCTTTACAATGAGCAGTTCTTC. V usage is TRBV2 and J usage is TRBJ2-1; D unclear. V was cut by 4 bases and J by 4 bases, with 20 bases left in between. CDR1 and CDR2 from the germline V gene are SNHLY and FYNNEI. CDR3 size: 17 residues.

V is TRBV6-1 and J is TRBJ1-5; the match to TRBD1 covers 9 bases. The CDR3 is 15 amino acids. The germline gives CDR1 MNHNS, CDR2 SASEGT. With V trimmed by 3 bases and J by 4 bases, 4 bases remained unmatched. The DNA of the CDR3 is TGTGCCAGCAGTGAGGGACAGGGTATTAATCAGCCCCAGCATTTT. Translation: CASSEGQGINQPQHF.

This clone was counted a single time. This chain links TRBV6-2 or TRBV6-3 with TRBJ1-5, with TRBD1 as a possible D gene (6 bases). The CDR3 is 14 residues long. V lost 2 bases, J lost 3 bases, and 8 bases lay in between. Germline loops: CDR1 MNHEY, CDR2 SVGEGT. CDR3 DNA sequence: TGTGCCAGCAGTTACAGGGGGGCCAATCAGCCCCAGCATTTT. Its protein is CASSYRGANQPQHF.

The chain uses TRBV4-2 and TRBJ1-4; the D gene is possibly TRBD1 (5 bases). Germline V CDR1 and CDR2: LGHNA, YNFKEQ. CDR3 length: 16 residues. Trimming shortened V by 1 base and J by 9 bases, and 18 bases separated the two germline ends. The CDR3 nucleotides read TGTGCCAGCAGCCAAGCCCGGGACGGTGGGAGGCAAAAACTGTTTTTT. Amino acids: CASSQARDGGRQKLFF.

The chain recombines TRBV9 with TRBJ1-1; tentatively, D is TRBD1 (6 bases). V lost 3 bases and J lost 1, with 10 bases in between. The CDR3 spans 14 residues. CDR1 is SGDLS and CDR2 is YYNGEE in the germline V gene. The CDR3 bases are TGTGCCAGCAGCGCGTCGACAGGGAACACTGAAGCTTTCTTT. Protein sequence: CASSASTGNTEAFF.

This clone was counted a single time. The chain employs TRBV29-1 and TRBJ1-1; 7 bases line up with TRBD1. From germline, CDR1 is SQVTM and CDR2 ANQGSEA. CDR3 size: 15 residues. J gave up 0 bases and V 6 bases, and 10 bases lay outside the gene matches. The DNA of the CDR3 is TGCAGCGTGGGACGGGGACAGAGCATGAACACTGAAGCTTTCTTT. It yields the protein CSVGRGQSMNTEAFF.

V gene TRBV6-5 combines with J gene TRBJ2-7; 9 bases are shared with TRBD1. Germline CDR1 is MNHEY and CDR2 is SVGAGI. This CDR3 contains 13 residues. The V segment lost 9 bases and the J segment 2 bases; nucleotides outside the gene matches: 5. The CDR3 DNA reads as TGTGCCAGTACGGGACAGGGCACCTACGAGCAGTACTTC. It specifies CASTGQGTYEQYF.

The chain couples TRBV2 to TRBJ2-1; D remains unclear. This CDR3 spans 12 amino acids. Germline V lookup: CDR1 SNHLY, CDR2 FYNNEI. The V gene lost 4 bases and the J gene lost 7 bases, with 8 bases spanning the gap. The CDR3 DNA sequence: TGTGCCAGCAGTGTGGGGTGGAATGAGCAGTTCTTC. Protein sequence: CASSVGWNEQFF.

The genes are TRBV7-7 and TRBJ2-5; D perhaps matches TRBD1 (5 bases). The length of the CDR3 is 14 residues. The V and J ends lost 4 bases and 2 bases respectively, with 11 bases between them. The germline CDR1 and CDR2 sequences are SSHAT and FNYEAQ (reference sequence). This CDR3 reads CASSSVGPQETQYF. The CDR3 DNA reads TGTGCCAGCAGCTCAGTGGGGCCTCAAGAGACCCAGTACTTC.

The genes are TRBV29-1 and TRBJ1-1; 10 nucleotides line up with TRBD1. CDR1 is SQVTM and CDR2 is ANQGSEA in the germline V gene. The length of the CDR3 is 13 residues. With 7 bases clipped from V and 3 bases from J, the junction kept 5 bases outside the gene matches. The CDR3 sequence: CSGRQGAYTEAFF. The CDR3 DNA is TGCAGCGGGAGACAGGGGGCTTACACTGAAGCTTTCTTT.

The chain couples TRBV23-1 to TRBJ1-3, with 9 bases identical to TRBD1. TRBV23-1 is assigned to the ORF class and has an uncertain function. The CDR3 has 17 amino acids. Germline trimming cut 5 bases from V and 1 base from J; bases unmatched to any gene: 9. The CDR3 DNA sequence: TGCGCCAGCAGTACTCCCGGGACAGGGAAATCTGGAAACACCATATATTTT. Amino acids: CASSTPGTGKSGNTIYF.

This clone was seen a single time. The CDR3 DNA reads TGTGCCAGCAACCGTGGGGTGACTAGTTACAATGAGCAGTTCTTC. Its protein product is CASNRGVTSYNEQFF. The chain joins TRBV6-6 to TRBJ2-1; the D gene is possibly TRBD2 (6 bases). This CDR3 has 15 residues. Germline CDR1 reads MNHNY; CDR2 reads SVGAGI (reference sequence). V gave up 7 bases and J gave up 4 bases, with 17 bases separating them.

The chain joins TRBV14 to TRBJ2-5; TRBD1 aligns across 7 bases. V lost 5 bases, J lost 5 bases, and 8 bases stayed unmatched. Per germline, CDR1 SGHDN and CDR2 FVKESK. The CDR3 is made up of 14 amino acids. The CDR3 region is CASSGTEIQETQYF. The CDR3 nucleotides read TGTGCCAGCAGCGGGACAGAAATTCAGGAGACCCAGTACTTC.

CDR3 in DNA: TGTGCCAGCAGCCTCGGGCCGGGTTCCAAGACGAACACTGAAGCTTTCTTT. It specifies CASSLGPGSKTNTEAFF. V gene TRBV7-9 combines with J gene TRBJ1-1; no definite D call. Between the trimmed V and J ends, which lost 5 bases and 1 base, there was a span of 20 bases. This CDR3 is built from 17 residues. CDR1 and CDR2 from the germline V gene are SEHNR and FQNEAQ (reference sequence).

The chain's CDR3 is CASSIQPSRPYEQYF. Here the CDR3 DNA reads TGTGCCAGCAGTATCCAGCCCTCGAGACCCTACGAGCAGTACTTC. The chain employs TRBV6-4 and TRBJ2-7, with D unclear. This CDR3 is built from 15 residues. V shed 5 bases and J shed 2 bases, with 16 bases lying between them. Germline-derived CDR1 and CDR2 are MRHNA and SNTAGT.

The chain is built from TRBV14 and TRBJ2-3; 10 nucleotides align to TRBD1. With V trimmed by 1 base and J by 6 bases, 13 bases remained unmatched. Germline CDR1 is SGHDN and CDR2 is FVKESK. CDR3 length equals 18 residues. The CDR3: CASSQGSRGTGVLDTQYF. For the CDR3, the DNA is TGTGCCAGCAGCCAAGGTTCTCGGGGGACAGGGGTCCTTGATACGCAGTATTTT.

This chain connects TRBV21-1 to TRBJ2-1; whether TRBD1, the table's D call, matches the DNA was not checked. TRBV21-1 is recorded as a pseudogene. There are 15 residues in the CDR3. CDR3 protein: CASSKDSLAHNEQFF. The CDR3 nucleotides are TGTGCCAGCAGCAAGGACAGTTTAGCCCACAATGAGCAGTTCTTC.